This T cell receptor beta chain was captured by sequencing in a study of blood T cells in healthy people across ages. A second roughly 6 to 11 cycle PCR used barcoded and J-beta primers. A single record per CDR3 protein comes from TCRdb applying MiXCR to the 5' RACE reads. The table lists approximately 880,000 distinct CDR3 sequences, around 48% of them singletons. In germline, CDR1 is MGHRA, CDR2 YSYEKL. The CDR3 contains 17 residues. General study findings and limits: Naive CD4+ cells and diversity were both higher in long-lived donors than in aged donors.

As concerns this clonotype: The target antigen is unknown.

Sequenced input: blood. This chain links TRBV4-1 with TRBJ2-4, with D possibly being TRBD2 (5 bases). The J call may be faulty, since TRBJ2-5 better matches the DNA end. This clonotype originated in a man aged 25 to 40 in good health. This CDR3 is CASSRYWRGFGQETQYF. The CDR3 DNA reads as TGCGCCAGCAGCCGGTATTGGAGAGGGTTTGGACAAGAGACCCAGTACTTC.